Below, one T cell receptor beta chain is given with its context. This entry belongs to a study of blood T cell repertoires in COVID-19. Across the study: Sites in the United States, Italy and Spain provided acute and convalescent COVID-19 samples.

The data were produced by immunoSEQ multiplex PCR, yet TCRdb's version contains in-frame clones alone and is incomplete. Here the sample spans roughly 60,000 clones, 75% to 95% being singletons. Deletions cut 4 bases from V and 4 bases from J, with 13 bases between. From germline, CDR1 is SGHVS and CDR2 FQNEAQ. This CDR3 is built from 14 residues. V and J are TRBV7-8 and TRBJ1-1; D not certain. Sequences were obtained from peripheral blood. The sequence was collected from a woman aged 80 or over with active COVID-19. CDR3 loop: CASSSTTGVTEAFF. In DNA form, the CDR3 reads TGTGCCAGCAGCTCCACCACCGGGGTCACTGAAGCTTTCTTT.